This T cell receptor (beta chain) was captured in a study of CD8 T cells in ankylosing spondylitis. Study observations and caveats: Reportedly, disease-linked clones are significantly enriched in ankylosing spondylitis patients' matched synovial fluid.

Points on this clonotype: Its antigen is unknown.

Germline trimming cut 4 bases from V and 2 bases from J; bases unmatched to any gene: 15. Per germline, CDR1 LGHNA and CDR2 YSLEER. The CDR3 totals 20 residues. Construction of TCR beta libraries was performed using quantitative 5'-RACE with molecular barcodes. TCRdb re-analysed the 5' RACE reads in MiXCR, keeping a single row per CDR3 protein. The sample consists of hundreds of thousands of distinct CDR3 sequences, 25% to 30% of them appearing once. Sequences were obtained from blood, either unsorted or a sorted T cell fraction (not recorded which). The TCR comes from a male donor with ankylosing spondylitis or in good health (not recorded which). This chain links TRBV4-3 with TRBJ2-6; TRBD1 matches at 9 bases. DNA for the CDR3: TGCGCCAGCAGCCTTAGGACAGGGGCTAATGACTCCCCTGGGGCCAACGTCCTGACTTTC. This translates into CASSLRTGANDSPGANVLTF.